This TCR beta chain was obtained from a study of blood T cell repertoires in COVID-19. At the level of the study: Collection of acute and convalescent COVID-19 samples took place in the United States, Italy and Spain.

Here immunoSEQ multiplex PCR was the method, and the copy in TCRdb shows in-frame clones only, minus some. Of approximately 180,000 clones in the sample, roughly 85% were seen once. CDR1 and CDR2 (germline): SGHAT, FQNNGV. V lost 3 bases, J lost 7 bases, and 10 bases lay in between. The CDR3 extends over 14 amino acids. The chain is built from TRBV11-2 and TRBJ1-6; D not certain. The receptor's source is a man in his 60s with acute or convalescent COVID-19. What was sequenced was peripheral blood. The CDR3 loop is CASSFGSLNSPLHF. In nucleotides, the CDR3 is TGTGCCAGCAGCTTCGGGTCCTTAAATTCACCCCTCCACTTT.